The 8 T cell receptor beta chains reported below all come from one sample, sequenced in a study of shared clonotypes between healthy human individuals (dated by TCRdb to 2018 to 2020). The library was produced with the immunoSEQ multiplex PCR assay. Drawn from immuneACCESS, this table holds only the in-frame rearrangements with V and J called that TCRdb kept. Clones are partly lost; checked studies trace under half to an unresolved V gene and leave the rest unexplained. A total of about 1.5 million clones appear in this sample, roughly 96% of them only once. The top ten constitute over 1% of the sample. Input material: naive CD4+ T cells sorted from blood. The cell subset or site label for this specimen denotes: CD45RA+ positively selected. The receptors were sampled from a man aged 30 to 45 in good health.

The rearrangement joins TRBV6-6 to TRBJ2-1; TRBD2 matches 12 bases. The CDR3 covers 16 residues. Germline V CDR1 and CDR2: MNHNY, SVGAGI (reference sequence). The junction had 5 bases not matched to a gene; V was cut back by 2 bases and J by 6 bases. The CDR3 sequence: CASSYSLAGGPNEQFF. For the CDR3, the DNA is TGTGCCAGCAGTTACAGCCTAGCGGGAGGGCCCAATGAGCAGTTCTTC.

The CDR3 sequence: CASSAQSNQPQHF. In nucleotides, the CDR3 is TGCGCCAGCAGTGCCCAGAGCAATCAGCCCCAGCATTTT. The chain links TRBV10-2 to TRBJ1-5; D gene unclear. Per germline, CDR1 WSHSY and CDR2 SAAADI. The CDR3 length is 13 residues. Deletions cut 4 bases from V and 1 base from J, with 5 bases between.

Worth noting for this clone: This sample also contains other DNA sequences that code for the same CDR3. V is TRBV20-1 and J is TRBJ2-5; D is ambiguous. The V gene lost 0 bases and the J gene lost 4 bases, with 0 bases spanning the gap. The CDR3 length is 10 residues. CDR1 is DFQATT, CDR2 SNEGSKA, per germline (reference sequence). In nucleotides, the CDR3 is TGCAGTGCTAGAGAAGAGACCCAGTACTTC. Its translation: CSAREETQYF.

V gene TRBV19 combines with J gene TRBJ2-3; the match to TRBD2 covers 10 bases. There are 15 residues in the CDR3. Trimming at V came to 7 bases and at J to 1 base, leaving 5 bases not matched to a gene. Germline CDR1 reads LNHDA; CDR2 reads SQIVND (reference sequence). Here the CDR3 reads CASKASGRGTDTQYF. In DNA, the CDR3 is TGTGCCAGTAAGGCCAGCGGGAGGGGCACAGATACGCAGTATTTT.

This chain joins TRBV19 and TRBJ2-7, with D perhaps TRBD2 (6 bases). The length of the CDR3 is 14 residues. Per germline, CDR1 LNHDA and CDR2 SQIVND (reference sequence). The ends were cut back, 3 bases at V and 2 bases at J, with 11 bases in the middle. The DNA of the CDR3 is TGTGCCAGTAGTATCCGGGGGTTCCCCTACGAGCAGTACTTC. This sequence encodes CASSIRGFPYEQYF.

The chain links TRBV7-3 to TRBJ2-1; 8 nucleotides agree with TRBD2. The ends lost 2 bases at V and 10 bases at J; junction bases unmatched: 13. The CDR3 extends over 16 amino acids. Germline V gene data show CDR1 as SGHTA and CDR2 as FQGTGA. The CDR3 here is CASSLLGGGLTREQFF. CDR3 nucleotides: TGTGCCAGCAGCTTACTAGGCGGGGGGCTGACTAGAGAGCAGTTCTTC.

This clone was seen a single time. V usage is TRBV27 and J usage is TRBJ1-5; 7 nucleotides match TRBD1. Germline CDR1 reads MNHEY; CDR2 reads SMNVEV (reference sequence). This CDR3 has 13 amino acids. The trim removed 5 bases at V and 6 bases at J, leaving 4 bases unmatched. CDR3 amino acids: CASSRAGGQPQHF. As DNA, the CDR3 is TGTGCCAGCAGTCGCGCAGGGGGTCAGCCCCAGCATTTT.

The chain carries TRBV19 and TRBJ2-7; TRBD2 aligns across 10 bases. Germline V CDR1 and CDR2: LNHDA, SQIVND (reference sequence). J lost 4 bases, V lost 3 bases, and 6 bases had no gene match. This CDR3 has 15 residues. The CDR3 bases are TGTGCCAGTAGTATTTATCCTAGCGGGAGTTACGAGCAGTACTTC. It is translated as CASSIYPSGSYEQYF.